Below, one TCR beta chain is given with its context. The antigen is not known. The PCR made use of 60 Vbeta and 13 Jbeta primers. Using immunoSEQ multiplex PCR, the repertoire was profiled, and TCRdb retains in-frame clones only, with some absent. The data show more than 110,000 clones, more than 75% seen once. The ends lost 4 bases at V and 6 bases at J; junction bases unmatched: 17. CDR1 and CDR2 (germline): SGHRS, YFSETQ. CDR3 size: 17 residues. These data belong to a study of cytomegalovirus exposure and HLA in healthy donors. Whole-study results and caveats: When a later analysis was performed, an Asian-associated ancestry cluster reportedly had fewer N-insertions than the approximately 680-donor mean. Three of the chains that were CMV-associated were confirmed in vitro to be specific for CMV antigens.

The receptor's source is a male donor in good health and CMV-seronegative. The chain employs TRBV5-1 and TRBJ1-2, with 8 bases aligning to TRBD1. What was sequenced was PBMCs. For the CDR3, the DNA is TGCGCCAGCAGCCTTAGTAGCCCCGGGACAGGTATTAATGGCTACACCTTC. It translates to CASSLSSPGTGINGYTF.